Each of the 23 T cell receptor beta chains below was sequenced from the same sample in a study of blood T cell repertoires in COVID-19. Here immunoSEQ multiplex PCR was the method, and the copy in TCRdb shows in-frame clones only, minus some. The sample yields 95,000 to 120,000 clones, about four fifths seen once. Sequenced input: peripheral blood. All receptors come from a woman in her sixties or seventies with acute or convalescent COVID-19.

This clone has a handful of counts. The chain joins TRBV6-2 or TRBV6-3 to TRBJ2-7, with TRBD1 as a possible D gene (6 bases). This CDR3 has 14 amino acids. With 6 bases removed from V and 3 bases from J, the gap between germline ends came to 15 bases. Germline CDR1 and CDR2: MNHEY and SVGEGT. CDR3 protein: CASSQAGESYEQYF. The CDR3 DNA reads as TGTGCCAGCAGCCAAGCAGGGGAGAGCTACGAGCAGTACTTC.

V and J are TRBV7-9 and TRBJ2-1; 16 bases fit TRBD2. Germline CDR1 SEHNR, CDR2 FQNEAQ (reference sequence). The CDR3 loop spans 17 amino acids. V lost 2 bases to trimming and J lost 5 bases; unmatched junction nucleotides: 3. In nucleotides, the CDR3 is TGTGCCAGCAGCTTACAGGGACTAGCGGGAGGGCACAATGAGCAGTTCTTC. Amino acid sequence: CASSLQGLAGGHNEQFF.

The J gene is TRBJ1-2, the V gene TRBV19, with D tentatively TRBD1 (5 bases). Trimming removed 7 bases from V and 4 bases from J, with 13 bases in between. CDR1 is LNHDA and CDR2 is SQIVND in the germline V gene (reference sequence). The CDR3 sequence is 13 residues long. CDR3 nucleotide sequence: TGTGCCAGTACCAAGCGACAGCTCTATGGCTACACCTTC. Translated, it gives CASTKRQLYGYTF.

The rearrangement links TRBV29-1 to TRBJ2-1, with 10 bases aligning to TRBD2. With V trimmed by 0 bases and J by 7 bases, 18 bases remained unmatched. This CDR3 has 19 amino acids. Germline V CDR1 and CDR2: SQVTM, ANQGSEA. CDR3 sequence (DNA): TGCAGCGTTGAAGAAAGGAGCGGGGGGGCTAAGACGAAAGTGAATGAGCAGTTCTTC. This codes for CSVEERSGGAKTKVNEQFF.

The chain combines TRBV2 with TRBJ2-2, with TRBD2 matching over 10 bases. The CDR3 runs 16 residues. Germline V gene sequence: CDR1 SNHLY, CDR2 FYNNEI. Trimming cost V 3 bases and J 6 bases; bases outside gene matches: 7. The CDR3, as DNA: TGTGCCAGCAGTGATATCATAGCGGGAGGTCCCGGGGAGCTGTTTTTT. It encodes CASSDIIAGGPGELFF.

This clone has a handful of counts. V is TRBV12-3 or TRBV12-4 and J is TRBJ2-7; D call uncertain. The CDR3 has 13 residues. The germline V and J ends were trimmed by 2 bases and 3 bases, with 8 bases remaining between them. Written as DNA, the CDR3 is TGTGCCAGCAGTTTAAAAGCGAGCTACGAGCAGTACTTC. Protein sequence: CASSLKASYEQYF.

The chain joins TRBV9 to TRBJ1-6; no clear D. V was cut by 3 bases and J by 4 bases, with 17 bases left in between. CDR3 length: 17 amino acids. Germline CDR1 SGDLS, CDR2 YYNGEE. The CDR3 is CASSGGGQSIYNSPLHF. DNA for the CDR3: TGTGCCAGCAGCGGGGGAGGGCAAAGCATATATAATTCACCCCTCCACTTT.

The chain carries TRBV10-3 and TRBJ1-1, with D perhaps TRBD1 (5 bases). The CDR3 extends over 14 amino acids. CDR1 is ENHRY, CDR2 SYGVKD, per germline. Between the trimmed V and J ends, which lost 3 bases and 6 bases, there was a span of 14 bases. CDR3: CAISEYRLRPEAFF. In nucleotides, the CDR3 is TGTGCCATCAGTGAATACAGGTTGCGACCTGAAGCTTTCTTT.

This chain joins TRBV7-9 and TRBJ2-2; D remains unclear. Trimming removed 2 bases at V and 0 bases at J, with 7 bases between. CDR1 SEHNR and CDR2 FQNEAQ come from the germline V gene (reference sequence). CDR3 length equals 15 residues. The CDR3 protein is CASSLIQANTGELFF. The CDR3 DNA is TGTGCCAGCAGCTTAATCCAGGCGAACACCGGGGAGCTGTTTTTT.

The chain couples TRBV5-7 to TRBJ1-2, with a possible D match to TRBD1 (5 bases). TRBV5-7 has ORF status, its function being uncertain. The CDR3 is 18 residues long. The ends were cut back, 0 bases at V and 5 bases at J, with 23 bases in the middle. CDR3 in amino acids: CASSLEGRQGALGYGYTF. The CDR3 nucleotides are TGTGCCAGCAGCTTGGAGGGGAGGCAGGGCGCCTTGGGGTATGGCTACACCTTC.

The chain employs TRBV3-1 (or the pseudogene TRBV3-2) and TRBJ1-2, with TRBD1 as a possible D gene (5 bases). Trimming removed 2 bases at V and 6 bases at J, with 16 bases between. Per germline, CDR1 LGHDT and CDR2 YNNKEL (reference sequence). The CDR3 spans 15 residues. The DNA for the CDR3 is TGTGCCAGCAGCCAACAGGGTGGGTCCCGTAATGGCTACACCTTC. This codes for CASSQQGGSRNGYTF.

This chain connects TRBV9 to TRBJ2-1, with a weak D call TRBD2 (6 bases). With 9 bases removed from V and 5 bases from J, the gap between germline ends came to 15 bases. The CDR3 has 13 residues. Germline V gives CDR1 SGDLS, CDR2 YYNGEE. The CDR3 bases are TGTGCCACCGGGACTCCGGGACACAATGAGCAGTTCTTC. This translates into CATGTPGHNEQFF. Full variable domain (missing parts from reference TRBV9 and TRBJ2-1): DSGVTQTPKHLITATGQRVTLRCSPRSGDLSVYWYQQSLDQGLQFLIQYYNGEERAKGNILERFSAQQFPDLHSELNLSSLELGDSALYFCATGTPGHNEQFFGPGTRLTVL.

The CDR3 DNA reads TGTGCCAGCTCACCCACCGGGGGGGGACAGGGACTCACCGGGGAGCTGTTTTTT. Translation: CASSPTGGGQGLTGELFF. The J gene is TRBJ2-2, the V gene TRBV18; a weak D match, TRBD1 (9 bases). The V end was cut by 3 bases, the J end by 4 bases, with 21 bases between. The germline gives CDR1 KGHSH, CDR2 LQKENI. This CDR3 is built from 18 residues.

The V gene is TRBV27, the J gene TRBJ1-1, with 8 bases fitting TRBD1. Looked up from germline, CDR1 is MNHEY and CDR2 is SMNVEV (reference sequence). CDR3 length: 16 amino acids. V lost 4 bases to trimming and J lost 4 bases; unmatched junction nucleotides: 11. The CDR3 reads CASSWSTGTGSTEAFF. CDR3 DNA: TGTGCCAGCAGTTGGAGTACCGGGACAGGTAGCACTGAAGCTTTCTTT.

The chain has TRBV18 and TRBJ2-7, with 9 bases lining up with TRBD1. This CDR3 region has 14 residues. Germline assignment: CDR1 KGHSH and CDR2 LQKENI. The J segment lost 5 bases and the V segment lost 3 bases, leaving 5 bases of the junction unmatched. The CDR3 protein is CASSPLDRGNEQYF. As DNA, the CDR3 is TGTGCCAGCTCACCCCTCGACAGGGGGAACGAGCAGTACTTC.

V and J are TRBV5-1 and TRBJ1-3, with D unresolved. The CDR3 covers 13 residues. Germline V gene data show CDR1 as SGHRS and CDR2 as YFSETQ. V was shortened by 4 bases and J by 3 bases, with 8 bases between the two germline ends. As DNA, the CDR3 is TGCGCCAGCAGCCAAGGGAGTGGAAACACCATATATTTT. Translating gives CASSQGSGNTIYF.

This clone came up a few times. The chain links TRBV30 to TRBJ1-2; 10 nucleotides align to TRBD1. Germline CDR1 GTSNPN, CDR2 SVGIG (reference sequence). CDR3 length: 13 residues. J gave up 6 bases and V 4 bases, and 5 bases lay outside the gene matches. Here the CDR3 reads CAWMGDRGHGYTF. The CDR3 DNA sequence: TGTGCCTGGATGGGAGACAGGGGGCATGGCTACACCTTC.

Concerning this clone itself: This specimen includes other DNA sequences encoding the same CDR3. V usage is TRBV9 and J usage is TRBJ2-3; 9 bases agree with TRBD2. The J segment lost 2 bases and the V segment lost 0 bases, leaving 1 base of the junction unmatched. Germline loops: CDR1 SGDLS, CDR2 YYNGEE. CDR3 length: 15 residues. The CDR3 nucleotides are TGTGCCAGCAGCGTAGTAGCGGGGGTCACAGATACGCAGTATTTT. Amino acid sequence: CASSVVAGVTDTQYF.

This chain connects TRBV7-2 to TRBJ1-1, with D perhaps matching TRBD1 (6 bases). V lost 5 bases, J lost 1 base, and 8 bases lay in between. The CDR3 consists of 13 residues. Germline V gene data show CDR1 as SGHTA and CDR2 as FQGNSA. CDR3 loop: CASSGGPNTEAFF. CDR3 DNA: TGTGCCAGCAGCGGGGGCCCGAACACTGAAGCTTTCTTT. The full variable domain, its missing parts supplied by reference TRBV7-2 and TRBJ1-1, is GAGVSQSPSNKVTEKGKDVELRCDPISGHTALYWYRQSLGQGLEFLIYFQGNSAPDKSGLPSDRFSAERTGGSVSTLTIQRTQQEDSAVYLCASSGGPNTEAFFGQGTRLTVV.

Comment on this clone: The limits of the CDR3 on the DNA are not certain, so only TCRdb's listed CDR3 is given. This chain connects TRBV7-2 to TRBJ2-2; the D call TRBD2 from the table was never checked on the DNA. The CDR3 extends over 15 residues, inclusive of both ends. Germline V gene lookup returns CDR1 SGHTA and CDR2 FQGNSA. This CDR3 is CASSINWRAPGSCFF.

The chain links TRBV3-1 (or the pseudogene TRBV3-2) to TRBJ1-4; D gene unclear. The CDR3 spans 15 residues. Germline lookup yields CDR1 LGHDT and CDR2 YNNKEL (reference sequence). V shed 5 bases and J shed 6 bases, with 16 bases lying between them. The CDR3: CASSVLPRSDEKLFF. CDR3 bases: TGTGCCAGCAGCGTTCTCCCCCGGTCGGATGAAAAACTGTTTTTT.

This clone has only a few counts. V is TRBV28 and J is TRBJ1-6; D is ambiguous. CDR1 and CDR2 (germline): MDHEN, SYDVKM. With 5 bases removed from V and 8 bases from J, the gap between germline ends came to 10 bases. The CDR3 extends over 13 amino acids. Here the CDR3 DNA reads TGTGCCAGCAGTCGGGTGAGGTATTCACCCCTCCACTTT. Encoded protein: CASSRVRYSPLHF. The variable domain in full, with the rest retrieved from reference TRBV28 and TRBJ1-6, is DVKVTQSSRYLVKRTGEKVFLECVQDMDHENMFWYRQDPGLGLRLIYFSYDVKMKEKGDIPEGYSVSREKKERFSLILESASTNQTSMYLCASSRVRYSPLHFGNGTRLTVT.

The chain joins TRBV7-9 to TRBJ2-1, with 9 bases that match TRBD2. Trimming removed 5 bases from V and 5 bases from J; junction bases left unmatched: 10. The CDR3 is 16 residues long. Germline lookup yields CDR1 SEHNR and CDR2 FQNEAQ (reference sequence). CDR3 amino acids: CASSPSSREGDNEQFF. CDR3 in DNA: TGTGCCAGCAGCCCCAGCTCGCGGGAGGGGGACAATGAGCAGTTCTTC.